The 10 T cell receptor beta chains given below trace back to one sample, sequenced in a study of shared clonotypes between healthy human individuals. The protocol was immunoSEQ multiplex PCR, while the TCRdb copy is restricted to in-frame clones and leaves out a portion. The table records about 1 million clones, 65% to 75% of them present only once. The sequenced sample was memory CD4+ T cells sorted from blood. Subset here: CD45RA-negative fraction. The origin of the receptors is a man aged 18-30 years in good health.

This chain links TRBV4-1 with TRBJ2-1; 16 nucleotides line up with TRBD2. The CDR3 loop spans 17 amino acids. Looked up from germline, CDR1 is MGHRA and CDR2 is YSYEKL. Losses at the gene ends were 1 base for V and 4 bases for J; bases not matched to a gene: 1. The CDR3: CASSQGGLAGGYNEQFF. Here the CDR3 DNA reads TGCGCCAGCAGCCAAGGGGGACTAGCGGGAGGGTACAATGAGCAGTTCTTC.

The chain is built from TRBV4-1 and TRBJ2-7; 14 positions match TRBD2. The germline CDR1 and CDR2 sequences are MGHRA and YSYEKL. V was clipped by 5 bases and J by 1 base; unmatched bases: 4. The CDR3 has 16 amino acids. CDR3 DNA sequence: TGCGCCAGCAGCACCCGGACTAGCGGGGGGTCCTACGAGCAGTACTTC. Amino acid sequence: CASSTRTSGGSYEQYF.

CDR3 nucleotides: TGTGCCAGTAGGCGGCAGGGCAAAGACACTGAAGCTTTCTTT. Encoded protein: CASRRQGKDTEAFF. J is TRBJ1-1 and V is TRBV19; tentatively, D is TRBD1 (5 bases). Trimming took off 6 bases at V and 3 bases at J, with 14 bases between the two ends. Per the germline V gene, CDR1 is LNHDA and CDR2 is SQIVND (reference sequence). CDR3 size: 14 residues.

The CDR3 DNA reads TGTGCCAGCAGTGAAAGGTTGATTGAGCAGTTCTTC. Its translation: CASSERLIEQFF. This chain connects TRBV6-1 to TRBJ2-1; unclear D gene. CDR3 length equals 12 residues. Germline V lookup: CDR1 MNHNS, CDR2 SASEGT. V lost 2 bases, J lost 9 bases, and 8 bases lay in between.

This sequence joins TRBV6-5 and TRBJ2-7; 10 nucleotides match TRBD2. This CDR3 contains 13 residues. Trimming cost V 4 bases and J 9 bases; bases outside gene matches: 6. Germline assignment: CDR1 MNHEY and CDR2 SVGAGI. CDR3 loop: CASSSETSGVQYF. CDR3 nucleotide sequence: TGTGCCAGCAGTTCCGAAACTAGCGGGGTGCAGTACTTC.

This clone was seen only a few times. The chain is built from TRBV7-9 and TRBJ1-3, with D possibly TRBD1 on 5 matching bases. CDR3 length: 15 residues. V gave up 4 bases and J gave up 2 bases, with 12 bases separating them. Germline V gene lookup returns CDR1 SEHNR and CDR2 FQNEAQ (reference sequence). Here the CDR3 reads CASSSSGGAGNTIYF. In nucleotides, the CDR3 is TGTGCCAGCAGCTCTTCGGGAGGGGCTGGAAACACCATATATTTT.

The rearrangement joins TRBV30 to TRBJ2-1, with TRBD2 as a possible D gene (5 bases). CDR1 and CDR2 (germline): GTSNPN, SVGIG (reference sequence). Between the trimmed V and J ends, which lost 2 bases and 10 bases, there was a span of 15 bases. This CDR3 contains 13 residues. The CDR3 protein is CAWSPQSGGEQFF. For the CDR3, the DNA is TGTGCCTGGAGTCCCCAGAGCGGTGGCGAGCAGTTCTTC.

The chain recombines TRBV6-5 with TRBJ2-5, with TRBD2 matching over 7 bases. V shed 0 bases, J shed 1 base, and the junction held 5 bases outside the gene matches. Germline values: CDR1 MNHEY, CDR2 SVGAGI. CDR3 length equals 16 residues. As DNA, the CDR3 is TGTGCCAGCAGTTACTCTCTGGGGGGGGGCCAAGAGACCCAGTACTTC. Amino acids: CASSYSLGGGQETQYF.

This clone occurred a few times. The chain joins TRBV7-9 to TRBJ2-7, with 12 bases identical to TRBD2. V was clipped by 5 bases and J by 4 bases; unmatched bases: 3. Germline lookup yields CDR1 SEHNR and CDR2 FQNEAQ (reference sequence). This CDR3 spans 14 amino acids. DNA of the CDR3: TGTGCCAGCAGCACCGGGACTAGCGGGTACGAGCAGTACTTC. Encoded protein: CASSTGTSGYEQYF.

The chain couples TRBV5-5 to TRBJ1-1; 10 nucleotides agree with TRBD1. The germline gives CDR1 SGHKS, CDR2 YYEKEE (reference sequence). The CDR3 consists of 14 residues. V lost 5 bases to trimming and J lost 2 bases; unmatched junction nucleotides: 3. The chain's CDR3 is CASSRTGGNTEAFF. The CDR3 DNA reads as TGTGCCAGCAGTCGGACAGGGGGAAACACTGAAGCTTTCTTT.